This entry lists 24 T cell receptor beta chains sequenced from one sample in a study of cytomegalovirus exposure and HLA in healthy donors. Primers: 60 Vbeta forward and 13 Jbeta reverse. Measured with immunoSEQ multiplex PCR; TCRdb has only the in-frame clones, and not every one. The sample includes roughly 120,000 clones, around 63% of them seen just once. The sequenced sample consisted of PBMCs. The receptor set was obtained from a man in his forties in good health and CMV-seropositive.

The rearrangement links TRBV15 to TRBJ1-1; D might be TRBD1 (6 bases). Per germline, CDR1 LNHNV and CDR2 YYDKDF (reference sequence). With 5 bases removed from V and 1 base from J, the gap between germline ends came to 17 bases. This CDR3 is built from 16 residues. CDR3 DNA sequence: TGTGCCACCAGCGCCCTAACAGGGCCGGGGAACACTGAAGCTTTCTTT. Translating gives CATSALTGPGNTEAFF.

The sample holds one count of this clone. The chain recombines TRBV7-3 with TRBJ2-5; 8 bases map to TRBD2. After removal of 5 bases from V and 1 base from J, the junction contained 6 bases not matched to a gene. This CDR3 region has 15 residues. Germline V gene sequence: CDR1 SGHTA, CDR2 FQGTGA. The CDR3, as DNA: TGTGCCAGCAGCCCAAGAGCGGGGGCCCAAGAGACCCAGTACTTC. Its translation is CASSPRAGAQETQYF.

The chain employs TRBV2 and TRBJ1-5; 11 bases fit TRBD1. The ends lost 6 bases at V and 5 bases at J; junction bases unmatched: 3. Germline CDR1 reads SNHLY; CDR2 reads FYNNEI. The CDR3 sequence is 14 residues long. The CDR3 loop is CASRGTGGYQPQHF. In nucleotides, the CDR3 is TGTGCCAGCAGAGGGACAGGGGGGTATCAGCCCCAGCATTTT.

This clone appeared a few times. CDR3 residues: CSVEVPSGGVRTQYF. The CDR3 nucleotides read TGCAGCGTTGAGGTCCCTAGCGGGGGGGTACGTACGCAGTATTTT. This chain links TRBV29-1 with TRBJ2-3; 12 bases are a match to TRBD2. The CDR3 runs 15 residues. Germline V lookup: CDR1 SQVTM, CDR2 ANQGSEA. J lost 8 bases, V lost 3 bases, and 9 bases had no gene match.

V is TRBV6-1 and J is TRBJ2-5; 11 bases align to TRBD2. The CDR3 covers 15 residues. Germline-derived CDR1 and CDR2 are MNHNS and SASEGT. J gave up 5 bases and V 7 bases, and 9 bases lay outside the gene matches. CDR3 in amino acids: CASNPLAGGPETQYF. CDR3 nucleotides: TGTGCCAGCAACCCGCTAGCGGGGGGACCGGAGACCCAGTACTTC.

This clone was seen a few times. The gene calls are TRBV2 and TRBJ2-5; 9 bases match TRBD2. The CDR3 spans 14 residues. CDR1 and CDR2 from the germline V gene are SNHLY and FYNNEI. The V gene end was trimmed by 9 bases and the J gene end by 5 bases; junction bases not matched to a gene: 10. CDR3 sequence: CARGGTSSGETQYF. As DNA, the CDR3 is TGTGCCAGAGGCGGGACTAGCAGCGGGGAGACCCAGTACTTC.

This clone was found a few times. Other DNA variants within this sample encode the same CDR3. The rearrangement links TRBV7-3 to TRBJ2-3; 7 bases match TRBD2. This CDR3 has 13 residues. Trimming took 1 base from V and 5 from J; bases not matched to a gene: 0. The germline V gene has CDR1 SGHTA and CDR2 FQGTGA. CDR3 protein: CASSLREGDTQYF. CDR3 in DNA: TGTGCCAGCAGCTTAAGGGAGGGAGATACGCAGTATTTT.

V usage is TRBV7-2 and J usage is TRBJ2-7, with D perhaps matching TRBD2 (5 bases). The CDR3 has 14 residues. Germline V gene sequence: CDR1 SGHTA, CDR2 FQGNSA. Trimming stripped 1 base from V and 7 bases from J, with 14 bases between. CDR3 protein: CASSLGPGVWEQYF. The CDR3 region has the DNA TGTGCCAGCAGCTTAGGGCCCGGGGTCTGGGAGCAGTACTTC.

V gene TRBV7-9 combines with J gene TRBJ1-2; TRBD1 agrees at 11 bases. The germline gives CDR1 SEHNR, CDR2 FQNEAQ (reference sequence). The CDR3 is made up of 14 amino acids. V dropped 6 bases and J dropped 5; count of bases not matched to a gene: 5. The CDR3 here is CASRPGQGVYGYTF. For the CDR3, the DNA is TGTGCCAGCAGGCCGGGACAGGGGGTGTATGGCTACACCTTC.

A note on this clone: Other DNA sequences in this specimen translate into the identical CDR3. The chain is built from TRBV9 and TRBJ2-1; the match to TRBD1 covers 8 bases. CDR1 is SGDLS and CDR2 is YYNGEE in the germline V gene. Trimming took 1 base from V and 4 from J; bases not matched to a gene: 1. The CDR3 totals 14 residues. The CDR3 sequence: CASSVQGAYNEQFF. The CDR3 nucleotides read TGTGCCAGCAGCGTACAGGGGGCGTACAATGAGCAGTTCTTC.

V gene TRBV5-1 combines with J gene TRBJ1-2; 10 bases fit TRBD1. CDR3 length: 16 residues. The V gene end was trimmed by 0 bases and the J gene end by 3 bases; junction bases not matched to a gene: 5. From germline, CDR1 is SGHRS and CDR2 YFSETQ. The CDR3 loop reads CASSLGGTGVHYGYTF. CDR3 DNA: TGCGCCAGCAGCTTGGGGGGGACAGGGGTGCACTATGGCTACACCTTC.

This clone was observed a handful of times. The CDR3 reads CASSAGLEYEQYF. The DNA for the CDR3 is TGTGCCAGCAGCGCGGGACTTGAATACGAGCAGTACTTC. V and J are TRBV28 and TRBJ2-7; maybe TRBD2 (6 bases). Trimming shortened V by 6 bases and J by 4 bases, and 13 bases separated the two germline ends. There are 13 residues in the CDR3. CDR1 is MDHEN and CDR2 is SYDVKM in the germline V gene.

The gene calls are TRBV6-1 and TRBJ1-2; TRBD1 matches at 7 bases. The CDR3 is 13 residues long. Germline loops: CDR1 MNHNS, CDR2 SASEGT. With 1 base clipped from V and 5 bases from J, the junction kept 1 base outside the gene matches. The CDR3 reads CASSEVTGYGYTF. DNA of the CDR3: TGTGCCAGCAGTGAAGTGACAGGGTATGGCTACACCTTC.

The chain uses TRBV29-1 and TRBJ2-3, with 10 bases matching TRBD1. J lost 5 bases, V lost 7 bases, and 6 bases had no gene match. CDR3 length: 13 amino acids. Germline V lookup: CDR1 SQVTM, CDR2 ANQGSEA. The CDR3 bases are TGCAGCGCCGGGACAGGGGATCTAGATACGCAGTATTTT. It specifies CSAGTGDLDTQYF.

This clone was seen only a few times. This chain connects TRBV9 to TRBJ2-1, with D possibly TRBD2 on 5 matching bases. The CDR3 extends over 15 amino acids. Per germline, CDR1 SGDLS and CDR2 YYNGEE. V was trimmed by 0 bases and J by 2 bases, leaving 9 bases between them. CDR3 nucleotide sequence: TGTGCCAGCAGCGTAGAAGCGGAGACCTACAATGAGCAGTTCTTC. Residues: CASSVEAETYNEQFF. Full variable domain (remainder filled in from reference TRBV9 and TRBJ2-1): DSGVTQTPKHLITATGQRVTLRCSPRSGDLSVYWYQQSLDQGLQFLIQYYNGEERAKGNILERFSAQQFPDLHSELNLSSLELGDSALYFCASSVEAETYNEQFFGPGTRLTVL.

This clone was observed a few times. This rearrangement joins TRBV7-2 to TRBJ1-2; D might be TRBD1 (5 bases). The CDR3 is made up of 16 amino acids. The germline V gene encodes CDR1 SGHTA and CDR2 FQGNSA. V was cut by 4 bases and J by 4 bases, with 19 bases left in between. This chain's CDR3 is CASSSQTLGLGYGYTF. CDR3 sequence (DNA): TGTGCCAGCAGCTCCCAAACATTGGGGCTTGGCTATGGCTACACCTTC.

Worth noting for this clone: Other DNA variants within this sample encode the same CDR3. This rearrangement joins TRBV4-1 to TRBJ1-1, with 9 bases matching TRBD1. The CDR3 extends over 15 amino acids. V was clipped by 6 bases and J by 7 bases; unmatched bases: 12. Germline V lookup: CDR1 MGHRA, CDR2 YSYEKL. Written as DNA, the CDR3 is TGCGCCAGCAGTCAGGAACAGGGGGCGGGGGTTGAAGCTTTCTTT. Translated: CASSQEQGAGVEAFF.

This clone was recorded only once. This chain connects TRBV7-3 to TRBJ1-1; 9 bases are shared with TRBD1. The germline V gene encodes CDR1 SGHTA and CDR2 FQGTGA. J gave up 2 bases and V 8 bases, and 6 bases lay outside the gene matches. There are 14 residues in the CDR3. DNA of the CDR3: TGTGCCAGCCAACAGGGGGCAATAAACACTGAAGCTTTCTTT. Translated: CASQQGAINTEAFF. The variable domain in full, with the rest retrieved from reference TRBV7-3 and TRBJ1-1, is GAGVSQTPSNKVTEKGKYVELRCDPISGHTALYWYRQSLGQGPEFLIYFQGTGAADDSGLPNDRFFAVRPEGSVSTLKIQRTERGDSAVYLCASQQGAINTEAFFGQGTRLTVV.

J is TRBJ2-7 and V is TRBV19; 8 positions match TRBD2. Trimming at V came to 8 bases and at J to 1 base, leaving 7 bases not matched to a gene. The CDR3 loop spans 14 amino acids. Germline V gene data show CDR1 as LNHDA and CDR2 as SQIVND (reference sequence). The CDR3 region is CASASGSDSYEQYF. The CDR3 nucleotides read TGTGCCAGTGCCAGCGGGAGCGATTCCTACGAGCAGTACTTC.

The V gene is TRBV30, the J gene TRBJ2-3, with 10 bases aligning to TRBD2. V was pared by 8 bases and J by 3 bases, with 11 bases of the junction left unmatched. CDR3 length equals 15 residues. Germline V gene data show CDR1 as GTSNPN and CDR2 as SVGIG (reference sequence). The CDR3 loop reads CAGQTGLADTDTQYF. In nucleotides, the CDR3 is TGTGCCGGACAAACCGGACTAGCGGATACAGATACGCAGTATTTT.

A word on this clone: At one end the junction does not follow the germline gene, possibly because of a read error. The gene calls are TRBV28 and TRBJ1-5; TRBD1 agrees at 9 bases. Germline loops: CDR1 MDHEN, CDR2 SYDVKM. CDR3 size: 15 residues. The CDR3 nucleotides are TGTGCCAGCAGGGATACAGATAAACCGGGACAGGGCCAAAATTTT. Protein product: CASRDTDKPGQGQNF. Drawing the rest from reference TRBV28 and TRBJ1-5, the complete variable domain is DVKVTQSSRYLVKRTGEKVFLECVQDMDHENMFWYRQDPGLGLRLIYFSYDVKMKEKGDIPEGYSVSREKKERFSLILESASTNQTSMYLCASRDTDKPGQGQNFGDGTRLSIL.

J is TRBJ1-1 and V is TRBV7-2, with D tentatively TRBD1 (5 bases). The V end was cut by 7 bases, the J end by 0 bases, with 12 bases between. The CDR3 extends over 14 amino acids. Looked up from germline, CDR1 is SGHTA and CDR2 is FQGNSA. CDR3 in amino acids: CASTQAGMNTEAFF. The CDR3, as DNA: TGTGCCAGCACCCAGGCAGGGATGAACACTGAAGCTTTCTTT.

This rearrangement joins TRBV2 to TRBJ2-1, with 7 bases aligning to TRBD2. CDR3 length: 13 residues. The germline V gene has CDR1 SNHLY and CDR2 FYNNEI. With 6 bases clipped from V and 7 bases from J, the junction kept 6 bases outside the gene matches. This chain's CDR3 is CASRRDYRNEQFF. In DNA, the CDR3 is TGTGCCAGCAGGCGGGACTACAGAAATGAGCAGTTCTTC. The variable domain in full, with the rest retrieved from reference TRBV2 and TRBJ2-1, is EPEVTQTPSHQVTQMGQEVILRCVPISNHLYFYWYRQILGQKVEFLVSFYNNEISEKSEIFDDQFSVERPDGSNFTLKIRSTKLEDSAMYFCASRRDYRNEQFFGPGTRLTVL.

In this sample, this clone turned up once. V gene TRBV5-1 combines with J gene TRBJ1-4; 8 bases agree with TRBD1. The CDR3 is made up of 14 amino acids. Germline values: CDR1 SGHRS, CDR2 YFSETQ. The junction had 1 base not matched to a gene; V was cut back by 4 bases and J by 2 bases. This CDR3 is CASSRDRTNEKLFF. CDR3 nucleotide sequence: TGCGCCAGCAGCCGGGACAGGACTAATGAAAAACTGTTTTTT.